These 6 T cell receptor beta chains were sequenced from one sample in a study of graft-versus-host responses after intestinal transplantation. The antigens for these receptors are not known. TCRdb's table, derived via immunoSEQ multiplex PCR, lists solely in-frame clones and lacks some. The table has 75,000 to 95,000 clones, around 90% seen once. This sample comprised unstimulated CD4+ T cells sorted from spleen or lymph node cells, obtained before transplant. The receptors here all came from a human donor who was the organ donor for an intestinal transplant.

The J gene is TRBJ2-7, the V gene TRBV28; D uncertain. Germline V gene lookup returns CDR1 MDHEN and CDR2 SYDVKM. CDR3 length: 15 amino acids. V shed 6 bases and J shed 5 bases, with 20 bases lying between them. CDR3 coding DNA: TGTGCCAGCAGCCGACGGCCTCGAACTGGGCACGAGCAGTACTTC. Encoded protein: CASSRRPRTGHEQYF.

The chain uses TRBV5-1 and TRBJ1-1, with D perhaps TRBD1 (5 bases). Per germline, CDR1 SGHRS and CDR2 YFSETQ. The length of the CDR3 is 14 residues. V shed 2 bases and J shed 1 base, with 9 bases lying between them. The CDR3 spells CASSLIRENTEAFF. The CDR3 nucleotides are TGCGCCAGCAGCTTAATCAGGGAGAACACTGAAGCTTTCTTT.

The genes are TRBV30 and TRBJ1-2, with unresolved D. Germline CDR1 is GTSNPN and CDR2 is SVGIG (reference sequence). V lost 7 bases and J 7 bases, leaving 22 bases between the germline ends. This CDR3 is built from 14 residues. CDR3 DNA: TGTGCCTCCTCAAGTAAGACCAGTCTAGGTGGCTACACCTTC. Amino acid sequence: CASSSKTSLGGYTF.

The J gene is TRBJ2-7, the V gene TRBV13, with D perhaps TRBD2 (5 bases). V lost 1 base and J 5 bases, leaving 9 bases between the germline ends. The CDR3 is made up of 13 amino acids. Germline V gives CDR1 PRHDT, CDR2 FYEKMQ (reference sequence). CDR3: CASSLDLAHEQYF. DNA for the CDR3: TGTGCCAGCAGCTTAGACCTAGCCCACGAGCAGTACTTC.

This chain joins TRBV6-6 and TRBJ1-5; 9 nucleotides match TRBD1. CDR3 length: 16 amino acids. Germline V gives CDR1 MNHNY, CDR2 SVGAGI (reference sequence). V lost 4 bases to trimming and J lost 3 bases; unmatched junction nucleotides: 7. The chain's CDR3 is CASSFGQGRPNQPQHF. CDR3 sequence (DNA): TGTGCCAGCAGTTTTGGACAGGGGCGACCCAATCAGCCCCAGCATTTT.

V and J are TRBV5-1 and TRBJ1-2, with 9 bases that match TRBD1. CDR1 is SGHRS and CDR2 is YFSETQ in the germline V gene. V trimming: 5 bases; J trimming: 6 bases; junction bases outside the gene matches: 11. The CDR3 is 15 residues long. In nucleotides, the CDR3 is TGCGCCAGCAGTTCATTTGGACAGGGGCGGGATGGCTACACCTTC. It codes for CASSSFGQGRDGYTF.